This paragraph reports one T cell receptor (beta chain). Authors' methods: Reference gene primer amplification gave nucleated cell count estimates. Only in-frame clones appear in the TCRdb table, and some are missing; sequencing was by immunoSEQ multiplex PCR. V, J and clone size reflect that table, while D and trimming were determined from the DNA. Of some 180,000 clones in the sample, around 80% were seen once. This entry comes from a study of blood T cell repertoires in COVID-19. Study-wide context: T cells, B-cell-depleted T cells, or PBMCs supplied cDNA or gDNA.

V was cut by 8 bases and J by 2 bases, with 13 bases left in between. Germline-derived CDR1 and CDR2 are MNHEY and SVGAGI. This CDR3 comprises 14 residues. What was sequenced was peripheral blood. The source is a woman of 80 years or more with active or convalescent COVID-19. This chain uses TRBV6-5 with TRBJ2-1; the D gene is possibly TRBD1 (6 bases). The CDR3 here is CASRQGNTYNEQFF. The CDR3 DNA reads TGTGCCAGCCGCCAGGGGAATACCTACAATGAGCAGTTCTTC.